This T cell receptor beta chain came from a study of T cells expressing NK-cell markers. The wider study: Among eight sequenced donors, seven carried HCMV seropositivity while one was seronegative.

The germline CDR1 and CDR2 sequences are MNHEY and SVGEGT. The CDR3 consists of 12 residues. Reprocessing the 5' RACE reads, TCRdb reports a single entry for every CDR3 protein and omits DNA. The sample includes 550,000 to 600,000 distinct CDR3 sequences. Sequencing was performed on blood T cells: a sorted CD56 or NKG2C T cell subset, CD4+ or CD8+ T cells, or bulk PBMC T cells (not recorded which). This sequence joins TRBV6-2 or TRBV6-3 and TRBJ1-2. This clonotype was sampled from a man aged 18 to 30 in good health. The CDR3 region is CASMRQGDGYTF.